This TCR beta chain came from a study of metastatic and nonmetastatic thyroid tumors. Study-level background: Repertoire comparisons spanned blood and tumor or nodule tissue from malignant and benign thyroid patients.

The CDR3 is 13 amino acids. From germline, CDR1 is SNHLY and CDR2 FYNNEI. The V gene lost 7 bases and the J gene lost 2 bases, with 12 bases spanning the gap. Study conclusions and caveats: It was reportedly found that TCR beta diversity was significantly higher in malignant thyroid tumors than in benign nodules, a difference seen in both blood and tumor samples.

Using MiXCR, TCRdb reanalyzed the PCR reads. Of tens of thousands of clones in the sample, about a sixth were seen once. Not a single patient had been given any form of treatment at any point before undergoing thyroid surgery. A remark on this clone: What it binds is not known.

The chain links TRBV2 to TRBJ2-7; D perhaps matches TRBD2 (5 bases). The sequencing input was blood. The source is a male donor with papillary thyroid cancer or a benign thyroid nodule (not recorded which). Some clones in this sample may be carry-over from other donors' samples. The CDR3: CASIREKTYEQYF. CDR3 in DNA: TGTGCCAGCATTAGGGAGAAGACCTACGAGCAGTACTTC.